This TCR beta chain comes out of a study of control samples from healthy donors and cancer patients. The CDR3 spans 15 residues. Germline assignment: CDR1 SEHNR and CDR2 FQNEAQ (reference sequence). J lost 2 bases, V lost 3 bases, and 2 bases had no gene match. TCRdb's table, derived via immunoSEQ multiplex PCR, lists solely in-frame clones and lacks some. The data hold about 170,000 clones, with around 91% observed a single time. The chain combines TRBV7-9 with TRBJ2-1, with 9 bases matching TRBD1. This clonotype originated in a woman under 40 in good health. Sequenced sample: blood. The CDR3 coding sequence is TGTGCCAGCAGCTTCGGGGACAGGGCCTACAATGAGCAGTTCTTC. It codes for CASSFGDRAYNEQFF.